The 24 T cell receptor beta chains given below trace back to one sample, sequenced in a study of early T cells in non-severe SARS-CoV-2 infection. One entry per CDR3 protein results from TCRdb running MiXCR on the 5' RACE reads. Of around 50,000 distinct CDR3 sequences in the sample, around 8.4% were seen once. Sequenced material: whole blood. Source of these receptors: an adult who was a healthcare worker with PCR-confirmed SARS-CoV-2 infection or an uninfected control (not recorded which).

A few counts support this clonotype. CDR3 sequence (DNA): TGTGCCAGCAGTTACTCAGGGGGTAGCGGCCAATCCTACGAGCAGTACTTC. It encodes CASSYSGGSGQSYEQYF. The chain has TRBV6-2 or TRBV6-3 and TRBJ2-7; D tentatively fits TRBD1 or TRBD2 (6 bases each). Germline CDR1 is MNHEY and CDR2 is SVGEGT. The CDR3 is 17 residues long. V was cut by 0 bases and J by 1 base, with 16 bases left in between.

This clonotype was seen only once. A much larger clone is a single base away; this may be a read error. The chain employs TRBV15 and TRBJ2-3; D perhaps matches TRBD2 (6 bases). Between the trimmed V and J ends, which lost 1 base and 1 base, there was a span of 6 bases. The CDR3 is made up of 14 amino acids. From germline, CDR1 is LNHNV and CDR2 YYDKDF (reference sequence). The CDR3: CATSRGGGTDTQYF. The CDR3 coding sequence is TGTGCCACCAGCAGAGGGGGGGGCACAGATACGCAGTATTTT. The variable domain in full, completed from reference TRBV15 and TRBJ2-3, reads DAMVIQNPRYQVTQFGKPVTLSCSQTLNHNVMYWYQQKSSQAPKLLFHYYDKDFNNEADTPDNFQSRRPNTSFCFLDIRSPGLGDTAMYLCATSRGGGTDTQYFGPGTRLTVL.

In this sample, this clonotype turned up a few times. The rearrangement links TRBV5-8 to TRBJ1-2; D ambiguous. Germline values: CDR1 SGHTS, CDR2 YDEGEE. This CDR3 spans 15 amino acids. V lost 1 base to trimming and J lost 4 bases, with 14 bases between them. The CDR3 nucleotides are TGTGCCAGCAGCTTGAAACCCGCGGTAACCTATGGCTACACCTTC. It translates to CASSLKPAVTYGYTF.

The sample holds many counts of this clonotype. The chain couples TRBV5-5 to TRBJ1-2; D remains unclear. This CDR3 is built from 14 residues. V lost 0 bases to trimming and J lost 4 bases, with 10 bases between them. Germline V gene lookup returns CDR1 SGHKS and CDR2 YYEKEE (reference sequence). The CDR3 bases are TGTGCCAGCAGCTTGGCCGTGGAGATCTATGGCTACACCTTC. This encodes CASSLAVEIYGYTF.

This clonotype was observed a handful of times. The chain uses TRBV4-1 and TRBJ2-1; TRBD2 matches 9 bases. This CDR3 has 15 amino acids. The germline V gene has CDR1 MGHRA and CDR2 YSYEKL. V lost 1 base to trimming and J lost 4 bases; unmatched junction nucleotides: 2. Here the CDR3 reads CASSQGREGYNEQFF. The DNA of the CDR3 is TGCGCCAGCAGCCAAGGGCGGGAGGGATACAATGAGCAGTTCTTC.

This clonotype was picked up many times. This rearrangement joins TRBV7-2 to TRBJ2-6, with TRBD1 matching 9 bases. The CDR3 has 17 amino acids. Germline V gene lookup returns CDR1 SGHTA and CDR2 FQGNSA. V shed 3 bases and J 2 bases; nucleotides not matched to a gene: 5. CDR3 in DNA: TGTGCCAGCAGCTTGGGACAGGGTCTAACTGGGGCCAACGTCCTGACTTTC. This translates into CASSLGQGLTGANVLTF.

This clonotype was counted many times. The V and J genes are TRBV4-3 and TRBJ1-1; no reliable D call. The germline V and J ends were trimmed by 0 bases and 1 base, with 6 bases remaining between them. The CDR3 sequence is 14 residues long. The germline CDR1 and CDR2 sequences are LGHNA and YSLEER. The CDR3 nucleotides are TGCGCCAGCAGCCAAGACGGAGAGAACACTGAAGCTTTCTTT. The encoded protein is CASSQDGENTEAFF.

The gene calls are TRBV6-2 or TRBV6-3 and TRBJ2-3; D gene ambiguous. The CDR3 extends over 13 amino acids. Per germline, CDR1 MNHEY and CDR2 SVGEGT. The germline V and J ends were trimmed by 6 bases and 3 bases, with 10 bases remaining between them. The DNA of the CDR3 is TGTGCCAGCAGCCACCCCCTGACAGATACGCAGTATTTT. Translated, it gives CASSHPLTDTQYF.

This clonotype has a count of ten or more. The chain recombines TRBV27 with TRBJ2-5, with D uncertain. This CDR3 region has 12 residues. V was cut by 4 bases and J by 5 bases, with 8 bases left in between. Per the germline V gene, CDR1 is MNHEY and CDR2 is SMNVEV (reference sequence). The chain's CDR3 is CASSSGRETQYF. The CDR3 bases are TGTGCCAGCAGTTCCGGCCGGGAGACCCAGTACTTC.

Only a few counts were recorded for this clonotype. V gene TRBV29-1 combines with J gene TRBJ2-7; a possible D gene is TRBD2 (7 bases). V gave up 7 bases and J gave up 5 bases, with 18 bases separating them. The CDR3 covers 13 residues. The germline CDR1 and CDR2 sequences are SQVTM and ANQGSEA. This CDR3 is CSARRGGDNEQYF. CDR3 DNA sequence: TGCAGCGCTCGTCGAGGGGGGGATAACGAGCAGTACTTC.

The table lists this clonotype with many counts. The chain carries TRBV11-2 and TRBJ2-1; D not certain. This CDR3 is 15 amino acids long. Between the trimmed V and J ends, which lost 4 bases and 0 bases, there was a span of 10 bases. The germline gives CDR1 SGHAT, CDR2 FQNNGV. DNA of the CDR3: TGTGCCAGCAGCTATCTAGTAGGCTCCTACAATGAGCAGTTCTTC. Translated: CASSYLVGSYNEQFF.

This clonotype was seen ten or more times. This sequence joins TRBV5-4 and TRBJ1-2; D might be TRBD1 (6 bases). Looked up from germline, CDR1 is SGHNT and CDR2 is YYREEE (reference sequence). CDR3 size: 14 residues. V was cut by 0 bases and J by 8 bases, with 14 bases left in between. As DNA, the CDR3 is TGTGCCAGCAGCTTGGTTGGCAGGGGTTACGGCTACACCTTC. It translates to CASSLVGRGYGYTF.

This clonotype was seen at least ten times. The chain joins TRBV18 to TRBJ2-1, with D maybe TRBD1 (5 bases). The CDR3 spans 13 residues. Between the trimmed V and J ends, which lost 2 bases and 4 bases, there was a span of 6 bases. Per the germline V gene, CDR1 is KGHSH and CDR2 is LQKENI. For the CDR3, the DNA is TGTGCCAGCTCACCAAGACAGTACAATGAGCAGTTCTTC. Translation: CASSPRQYNEQFF.

This clonotype was observed at least ten times. J is TRBJ2-1 and V is TRBV6-2 or TRBV6-3; 9 bases fit TRBD2. The CDR3 runs to 15 residues. Trimming cost V 6 bases and J 4 bases; bases outside gene matches: 7. The germline gives CDR1 MNHEY, CDR2 SVGEGT. The CDR3 sequence: CASRETLAGYNEQFF. CDR3 DNA: TGTGCCAGCAGGGAGACTCTAGCGGGATACAATGAGCAGTTCTTC.

This clonotype has at least ten counts. The chain employs TRBV7-2 and TRBJ2-3; the D is unclear. V was clipped by 3 bases and J by 2 bases, with 9 bases between them. CDR3 length: 14 amino acids. The germline CDR1 and CDR2 sequences are SGHTA and FQGNSA. CDR3 bases: TGTGCCAGCAGCTTTATGAAGTACACAGATACGCAGTATTTT. Its translation: CASSFMKYTDTQYF.

The rearrangement links TRBV27 to TRBJ1-2, with D possibly matching TRBD1 (5 bases). V shed 4 bases and J shed 5 bases, with 11 bases lying between them. Per germline, CDR1 MNHEY and CDR2 SMNVEV (reference sequence). The CDR3 loop spans 13 amino acids. The CDR3 reads CASSSGRNYGYTF. Written as DNA, the CDR3 is TGTGCCAGCAGTTCGGGACGGAATTATGGCTACACCTTC.

The V gene is TRBV3-1, the J gene TRBJ1-5, with D possibly matching TRBD1 (5 bases). Germline loops: CDR1 LGHDT, CDR2 YNNKEL (reference sequence). CDR3 length: 13 residues. The ends were cut back, 5 bases at V and 9 bases at J, with 14 bases in the middle. CDR3 sequence reads: CASSGTEAGPQHF. CDR3 DNA sequence: TGTGCCAGCAGCGGGACGGAGGCAGGGCCCCAGCATTTT.

This clonotype was observed a handful of times. The CDR3 sequence: CSAQRGSSYNEQFF. The CDR3 DNA is TGCAGTGCCCAGCGGGGGAGCTCCTACAATGAGCAGTTCTTC. The chain is built from TRBV20-1 and TRBJ2-1, with TRBD2 identical over 8 bases. Germline V lookup: CDR1 DFQATT, CDR2 SNEGSKA (reference sequence). V was pared by 6 bases and J by 0 bases, with 4 bases of the junction left unmatched. The CDR3 covers 14 residues.

This clonotype was seen only a few times. For the CDR3, the DNA is TGCGCCAGCAGCCAAGATCCCCTAGCGGGAGTTACCGGGGAGCTGTTTTTT. Residues: CASSQDPLAGVTGELFF. This sequence joins TRBV4-1 and TRBJ2-2, with 10 bases identical to TRBD2. V was pared by 0 bases and J by 5 bases, with 6 bases of the junction left unmatched. Germline values: CDR1 MGHRA, CDR2 YSYEKL. The CDR3 has 17 residues.

This clonotype was counted ten times or more. The V and J genes are TRBV7-2 and TRBJ2-1; D unclear. The V end lost 2 bases, the J end lost 5 bases, and 13 bases lay between the germline ends. CDR3 length: 15 residues. Per the germline V gene, CDR1 is SGHTA and CDR2 is FQGNSA. The CDR3 region has the DNA TGTGCCAGCAGCTTAATCGGGCGGATAAACAATGAGCAGTTCTTC. Protein product: CASSLIGRINNEQFF.

V is TRBV18 and J is TRBJ2-7, with a weak D call TRBD2 (5 bases). V was trimmed by 3 bases and J by 2 bases, leaving 5 bases between them. Germline V CDR1 and CDR2: KGHSH, LQKENI. This CDR3 spans 12 amino acids. This chain's CDR3 is CASSPGTYEQYF. In nucleotides, the CDR3 is TGTGCCAGCTCACCCGGGACCTACGAGCAGTACTTC.

This clonotype came up many times. The rearrangement uses TRBV24-1 and TRBJ2-5; D perhaps matches TRBD2 (6 bases). CDR1 and CDR2 (germline): KGHDR, SFDVKD. The CDR3 sequence is 14 residues long. V gave up 2 bases and J gave up 10 bases, with 16 bases separating them. CDR3 protein: CATSDSHRDGGQYF. CDR3 nucleotide sequence: TGTGCCACCAGTGATTCCCACCGGGACGGGGGCCAGTACTTC.

This clonotype was recorded only once. The chain couples TRBV7-2 to TRBJ1-4, with D possibly being TRBD1 (6 bases). The CDR3 extends over 13 amino acids. Germline V gives CDR1 SGHTA, CDR2 FQGNSA. Trimming cost V 10 bases and J 9 bases, with 18 bases left between them. CDR3 residues: CATGGARVKKLFF. The CDR3 nucleotides are TGTGCCACGGGGGGGGCGCGGGTGAAAAAACTGTTTTTT.

Many counts were recorded for this clonotype. The rearrangement uses TRBV10-1 and TRBJ2-5; TRBD1 is a possible D gene (5 bases). With 9 bases removed from V and 1 base from J, the gap between germline ends came to 18 bases. The CDR3 loop spans 15 amino acids. The germline V gene has CDR1 WNHNN and CDR2 SYGVQD (reference sequence). CDR3 residues: CASRLRQPIQETQYF. The CDR3 DNA follows: TGCGCCAGTCGGCTCCGACAGCCAATCCAAGAGACCCAGTACTTC.